This entry lists 6 T cell receptor beta chains sequenced from one sample in a study of T cell responses to AZD1222 COVID-19 vaccine (dated by TCRdb to about 2021). The time point label for this specimen denotes: about 28 days (+/-7) after the second vaccine dose. What this sample's treatment or condition label stands for: meningococcal conjugate vaccine given as trial control. The method was the immunoSEQ multiplex PCR assay. TCRdb re-hosts the immuneACCESS table, in-frame sequences only. Its copies lack some clones; in the studies checked, an unresolved V gene accounts for under half of them, and the cause for the rest is not known. The sample table shows 130,000 or so clones, and approximately 85% are seen once. Roughly 8.7% of the sample rests with the top ten. Sequencing used peripheral blood, obtained 28 days after the second dose of the MenACWY control vaccine. All receptors come from an adult who received the MenACWY meningococcal vaccine as a control.

The rearrangement joins TRBV5-4 to TRBJ2-5, with D unclear. The CDR3 is 12 amino acids. V was shortened by 2 bases and J by 2 bases, with 4 bases between the two germline ends. Germline CDR1 and CDR2: SGHNT and YYREEE (reference sequence). The CDR3 loop is CASSLLQETQYF. CDR3 DNA: TGTGCCAGCAGCTTACTTCAAGAGACCCAGTACTTC.

This chain links TRBV11-2 with TRBJ2-6; D uncertain. V was cut by 1 base and J by 1 base, with 2 bases left in between. CDR3 size: 14 residues. CDR1 and CDR2 (germline): SGHAT, FQNNGV. CDR3 bases: TGTGCCAGCAGCTTAGTTTCTGGGGCCAACGTCCTGACTTTC. Its protein is CASSLVSGANVLTF.

J is TRBJ1-3 and V is TRBV5-8; D unclear. Germline values: CDR1 SGHTS, CDR2 YDEGEE. The V end was cut by 0 bases, the J end by 3 bases, with 7 bases between. The CDR3 covers 14 residues. The CDR3 sequence: CASSLETGGNTIYF. The CDR3 nucleotides read TGTGCCAGCAGCTTGGAAACGGGTGGAAACACCATATATTTT. The complete variable domain, with remaining parts taken from reference TRBV5-8 and TRBJ1-3, reads EAGVTQSPTHLIKTRGQQATLRCSPISGHTSVYWYQQALGLGLQFLLWYDEGEERNRGNFPPRFSGRQFPNYSSELNVNALELEDSALYLCASSLETGGNTIYFGEGSWLTVV.

This chain connects TRBV25-1 to TRBJ2-3; D not resolved. The V gene lost 6 bases and the J gene lost 0 bases, with 4 bases spanning the gap. CDR3 length: 12 amino acids. CDR1 and CDR2 (germline): MGHDK, SYGVNS. CDR3 sequence reads: CASRGSTDTQYF. In DNA form, the CDR3 reads TGTGCCAGCAGAGGGAGCACAGATACGCAGTATTTT.

The CDR3 loop reads CASSQDRGGWTGELFF. The CDR3 nucleotides read TGCGCCAGCAGCCAAGATAGAGGGGGGTGGACCGGGGAGCTGTTTTTT. The rearrangement links TRBV4-3 to TRBJ2-2; the D call may be TRBD1 or TRBD2 (6 bases each). Germline V gene sequence: CDR1 LGHNA, CDR2 YSLEER. Trimming took 0 bases from V and 5 from J, leaving 13 bases between them. The CDR3 runs to 16 residues.

J is TRBJ2-1 and V is TRBV7-6, with 10 bases fitting TRBD2. The CDR3 covers 20 residues. The V gene's germline CDR1 is SGHVS and CDR2 FNYEAQ. V gave up 2 bases and J gave up 6 bases; unmatched junction bases: 19. The CDR3 protein is CASSLPWASGREIGANEQFF. DNA for the CDR3: TGTGCCAGCAGCTTACCCTGGGCTAGCGGGAGAGAAATAGGTGCCAATGAGCAGTTCTTC.